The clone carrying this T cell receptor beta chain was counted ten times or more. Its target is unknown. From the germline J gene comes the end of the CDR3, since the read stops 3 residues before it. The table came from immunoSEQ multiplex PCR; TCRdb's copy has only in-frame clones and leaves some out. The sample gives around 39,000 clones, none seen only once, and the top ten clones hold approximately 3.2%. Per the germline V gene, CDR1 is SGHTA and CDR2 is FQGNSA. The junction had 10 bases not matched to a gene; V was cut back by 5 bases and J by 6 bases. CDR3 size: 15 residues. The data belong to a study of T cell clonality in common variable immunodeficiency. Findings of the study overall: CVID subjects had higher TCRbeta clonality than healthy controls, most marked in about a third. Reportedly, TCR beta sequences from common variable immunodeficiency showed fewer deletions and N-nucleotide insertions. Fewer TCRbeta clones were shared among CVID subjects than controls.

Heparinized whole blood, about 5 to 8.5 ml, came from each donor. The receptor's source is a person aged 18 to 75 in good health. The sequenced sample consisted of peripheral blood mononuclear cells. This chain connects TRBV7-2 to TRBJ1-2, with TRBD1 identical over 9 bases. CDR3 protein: CASSLLRTGEDGYTF. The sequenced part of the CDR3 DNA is TGTGCCAGCAGCCTACTCAGGACAGGGGAGGATGGC.